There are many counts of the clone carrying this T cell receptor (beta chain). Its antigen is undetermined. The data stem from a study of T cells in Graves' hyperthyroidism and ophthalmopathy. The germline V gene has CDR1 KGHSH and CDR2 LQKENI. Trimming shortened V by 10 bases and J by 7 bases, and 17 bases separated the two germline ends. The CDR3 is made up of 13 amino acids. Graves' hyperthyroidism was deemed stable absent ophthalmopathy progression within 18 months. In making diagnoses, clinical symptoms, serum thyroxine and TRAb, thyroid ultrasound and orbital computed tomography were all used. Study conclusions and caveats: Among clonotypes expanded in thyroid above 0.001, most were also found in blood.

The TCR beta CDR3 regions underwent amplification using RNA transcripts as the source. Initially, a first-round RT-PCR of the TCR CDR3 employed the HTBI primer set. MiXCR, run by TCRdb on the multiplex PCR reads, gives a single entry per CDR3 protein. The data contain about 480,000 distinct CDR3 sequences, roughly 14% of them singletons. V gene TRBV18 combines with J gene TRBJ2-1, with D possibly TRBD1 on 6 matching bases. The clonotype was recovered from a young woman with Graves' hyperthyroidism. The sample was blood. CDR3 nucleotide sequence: TGTGCCACCATTTTGACTCAGGGGAATGAGCAGTTCTTC. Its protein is CATILTQGNEQFF.